This T cell receptor beta chain comes out of a study of technical replicates of blood from several donors (dated by TCRdb to 2015 to 2018). On this clone itself: Its antigen remains undetermined. Per-nucleotide qualities are absent, and no much larger clonotype sits a single base away.

The library came from the immunoSEQ multiplex PCR assay. Here the immuneACCESS table is served through TCRdb, limited to in-frame sequences with V and J called. Missing clones are a known gap in these copies; in checked studies unresolved V genes cover under half, and the rest lacks a known reason. Counted in this sample were some 90,000 clones; 85% to 95% of them appeared once. The ten most abundant clones make up 0.3% to 0.35% of the sample. V and J lose 2 bases and 0 bases, and a span of 5 bases separates them. Inclusive of the bounding cysteine and phenylalanine, the CDR3 is 13 residues long. The kept DNA is CDR3 alone, 39 bases in frame from the first base. CDR1 and CDR2 were assigned from the germline V gene as SGDLS and YYNGEE.

The receptor's source is a human donor in good health. The chain is assembled from TRBV9 and TRBJ1-1, with an unclear D gene assignment. Sequencing was done on a sample of T cells isolated from PBMCs. The CDR3 amino acid sequence is: CASSVSMNTEAFF. The sequenced DNA is TGTGCCAGCAGCGTTAGTATGAACACTGAAGCTTTCTTT.